Listed below are T cell receptor beta chains from one sample, sequenced in a study of beta chain features in type 1 diabetes. Clones were sequenced by immunoSEQ multiplex PCR, and TCRdb holds only the in-frame ones, with some missing. The profile covers about 130,000 clones, with 9.2% appearing a single time and about 0.66% taken by the ten largest. The material sequenced was central memory CD4+ T cells from blood. The receptors here all came from a man aged 18 to 30 in good health. The CDR3 runs from the conserved cysteine through the conserved F or W. D genes are given only for firm matches. Size is stated for part of the rows, as once, few or many counts, or as a class when the clone is expanded.

size: few
J: TRBJ1-2
V: TRBV29-1
D: TRBD1
CDR3: CSGGQGSYGYTF
DNA: TGCAGCGGGGGACAGGGGTCCTATGGCTACACCTTC

size: few
J: TRBJ2-7
V: TRBV6-1
D: .
CDR3: CATRTQGPNEQYF
DNA: TGTGCCACCAGGACCCAGGGGCCCAACGAGCAGTACTTC

size: few
J: TRBJ1-6
V: TRBV19
D: .
CDR3: CASNRGQFNSPLHF
DNA: TGTGCCAGTAATAGAGGACAGTTCAATTCACCCCTCCACTTT

size: .
J: TRBJ2-5
V: TRBV11-1
D: .
CDR3: CASSLVEARAQYF
DNA: TGTGCCAGCAGCCTGGTGGAGGCCCGGGCCCAGTACTTC

size: .
J: TRBJ1-2
V: TRBV19
D: .
CDR3: CASSIAQRYGYTF
DNA: TGTGCCAGTAGTATAGCTCAGCGCTATGGCTACACCTTC

size: .
J: TRBJ2-1
V: TRBV10-3
D: TRBD1
CDR3: CAISGTGYYNEQFF
DNA: TGTGCCATCTCGGGGACAGGGTATTACAATGAGCAGTTCTTC

size: few
J: TRBJ1-5
V: TRBV2
D: TRBD1
CDR3: CASSEIRGNQPQHF
DNA: TGTGCCAGCAGTGAGATCAGGGGGAATCAGCCCCAGCATTTT

size: .
J: TRBJ2-3
V: TRBV7-2
D: TRBD1
CDR3: CASSLQGATDTQYF
DNA: TGTGCCAGCAGCCTGCAGGGGGCAACAGATACGCAGTATTTT

size: .
J: TRBJ1-5
V: TRBV5-1
D: .
CDR3: CASSLGAGGDVPQHF
DNA: TGCGCCAGCAGCTTGGGGGCGGGGGGCGATGTTCCCCAGCATTTT

size: few
J: TRBJ2-5
V: TRBV5-1
D: .
CDR3: CASSRDRSKETQYF
DNA: TGCGCCAGCAGCCGTGACAGGAGTAAAGAGACCCAGTACTTC

size: .
J: TRBJ2-5
V: TRBV5-4
D: TRBD2
CDR3: CASSLVGRGGQETQYF
DNA: TGTGCCAGCAGCTTGGTGGGGCGGGGGGGGCAAGAGACCCAGTACTTC

size: .
J: TRBJ2-5
V: TRBV5-6
D: .
CDR3: CASSLGGLQETQYF
DNA: TGTGCCAGCAGCTTGGGGGGCTTACAAGAGACCCAGTACTTC

size: few
J: TRBJ1-6
V: TRBV28
D: TRBD1
CDR3: CASSLGTGGLADSPLHF
DNA: TGTGCCAGCAGTCTCGGGACAGGAGGCCTCGCGGATTCACCCCTCCACTTT

size: many
J: TRBJ2-7
V: TRBV27
D: .
CDR3: CASSFRVNSYEQYF
DNA: TGTGCCAGCAGTTTCCGGGTAAACTCCTACGAGCAGTACTTC

size: many
J: TRBJ2-2
V: TRBV5-1
D: TRBD1
CDR3: CASRDMTGRTGELFF
DNA: TGCGCCAGCAGGGACATGACAGGGAGAACCGGGGAGCTGTTTTTT

size: .
J: TRBJ1-2
V: TRBV2
D: .
CDR3: CASSEVREPNYGYTF
DNA: TGTGCCAGCAGTGAGGTCAGGGAACCTAACTATGGCTACACCTTC

size: .
J: TRBJ2-3
V: TRBV2
D: TRBD1
CDR3: CASRRTGSTDTQYF
DNA: TGTGCCAGCAGGAGGACAGGGAGCACAGATACGCAGTATTTT

size: .
J: TRBJ1-6
V: TRBV4-2
D: .
CDR3: CASSQVSQGTNSPLHF
DNA: TGTGCCAGCAGCCAAGTATCGCAGGGAACTAATTCACCCCTCCACTTT

size: .
J: TRBJ1-4
V: TRBV7-2
D: .
CDR3: CASSDTGRTNEKLFF
DNA: TGTGCCAGCAGCGACACGGGGAGAACTAATGAAAAACTGTTTTTT

size: .
J: TRBJ2-5
V: TRBV7-3
D: TRBD2
CDR3: CASSQPSGGASETQYF
DNA: TGTGCCAGCAGCCAGCCTAGCGGGGGGGCTTCAGAGACCCAGTACTTC

size: .
J: TRBJ2-7
V: TRBV5-1
D: TRBD2
CDR3: CASRAGTSGIYEQYF
DNA: TGCGCCAGCAGGGCCGGGACTAGCGGGATCTACGAGCAGTACTTC

size: .
J: TRBJ2-1
V: TRBV7-3
D: TRBD2
CDR3: CASSITATSGVHNEQFF
DNA: TGTGCCAGCAGCATTACTGCTACTAGCGGGGTACACAATGAGCAGTTCTTC

size: few
J: TRBJ1-2
V: TRBV6-1
D: .
CDR3: CASRGIQGLTVGYTF
DNA: TGTGCCAGCAGAGGCATACAGGGTTTGACGGTTGGCTACACCTTC

size: few
J: TRBJ2-3
V: TRBV14
D: .
CDR3: CASSQDGGRSDTQYF
DNA: TGTGCCAGCAGCCAAGATGGGGGCAGGTCAGATACGCAGTATTTT

size: .
J: TRBJ1-4
V: TRBV11-2
D: TRBD1
CDR3: CASSSRQGGRDEKLFF
DNA: TGTGCCAGCAGCTCACGCCAGGGGGGACGAGACGAAAAACTGTTTTTT